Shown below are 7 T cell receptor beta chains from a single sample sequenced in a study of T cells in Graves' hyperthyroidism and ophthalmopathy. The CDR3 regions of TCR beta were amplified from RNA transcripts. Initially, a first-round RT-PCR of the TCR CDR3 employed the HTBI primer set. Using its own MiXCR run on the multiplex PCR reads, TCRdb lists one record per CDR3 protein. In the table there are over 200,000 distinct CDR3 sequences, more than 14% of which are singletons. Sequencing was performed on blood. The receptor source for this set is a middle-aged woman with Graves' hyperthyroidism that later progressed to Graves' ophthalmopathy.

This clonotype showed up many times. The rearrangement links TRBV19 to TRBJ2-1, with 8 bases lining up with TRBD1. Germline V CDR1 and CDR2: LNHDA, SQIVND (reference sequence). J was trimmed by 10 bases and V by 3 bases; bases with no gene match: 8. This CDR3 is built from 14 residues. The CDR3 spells CASSIIQGAWEQFF. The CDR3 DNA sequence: TGTGCCAGTAGTATTATTCAGGGGGCGTGGGAGCAGTTCTTC.

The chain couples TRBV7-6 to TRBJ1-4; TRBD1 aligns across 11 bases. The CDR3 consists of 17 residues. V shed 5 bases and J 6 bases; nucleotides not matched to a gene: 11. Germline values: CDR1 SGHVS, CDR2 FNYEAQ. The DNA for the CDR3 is TGTGCCAGCAGCCCGCGTACTTTGGGACAGGGGGATGAAAAACTGTTTTTT. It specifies CASSPRTLGQGDEKLFF.

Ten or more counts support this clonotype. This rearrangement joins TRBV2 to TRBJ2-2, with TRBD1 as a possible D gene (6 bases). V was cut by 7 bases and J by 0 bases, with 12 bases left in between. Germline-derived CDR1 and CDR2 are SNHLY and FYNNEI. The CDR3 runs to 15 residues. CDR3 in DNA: TGTGCCAGCACCCTGTCAGGGGCGAACACCGGGGAGCTGTTTTTT. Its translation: CASTLSGANTGELFF.

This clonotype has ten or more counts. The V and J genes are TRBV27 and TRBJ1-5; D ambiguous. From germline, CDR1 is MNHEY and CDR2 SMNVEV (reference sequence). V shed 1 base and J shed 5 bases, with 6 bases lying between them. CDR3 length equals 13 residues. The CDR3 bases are TGTGCCAGCAGTTTATTAGCGGATCAGCCCCAGCATTTT. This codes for CASSLLADQPQHF.

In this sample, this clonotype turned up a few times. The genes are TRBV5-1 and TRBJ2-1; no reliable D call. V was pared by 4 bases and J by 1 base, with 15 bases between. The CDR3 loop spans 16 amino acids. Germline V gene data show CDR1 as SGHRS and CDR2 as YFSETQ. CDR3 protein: CASSPPKMKSYNEQFF. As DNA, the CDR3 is TGCGCCAGCAGCCCCCCCAAGATGAAGTCCTACAATGAGCAGTTCTTC.

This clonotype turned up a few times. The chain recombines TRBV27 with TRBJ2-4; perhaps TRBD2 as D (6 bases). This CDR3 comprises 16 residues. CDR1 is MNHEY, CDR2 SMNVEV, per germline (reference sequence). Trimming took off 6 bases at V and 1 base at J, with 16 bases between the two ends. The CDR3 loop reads CASRTGRGKAKNIQYF. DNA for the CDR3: TGTGCCAGCAGAACCGGCCGGGGGAAGGCCAAAAACATTCAGTACTTC.

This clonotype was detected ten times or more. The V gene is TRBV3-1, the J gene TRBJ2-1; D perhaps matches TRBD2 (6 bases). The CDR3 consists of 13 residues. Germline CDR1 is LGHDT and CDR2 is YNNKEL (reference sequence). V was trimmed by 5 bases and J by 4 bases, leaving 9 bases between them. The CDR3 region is CASSVSGYNEQFF. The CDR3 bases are TGTGCCAGCAGCGTTAGCGGTTACAATGAGCAGTTCTTC.